Listed here are 25 T cell receptor beta chains from one sample, sequenced in a study of T cells after yellow fever vaccination. Using its own MiXCR run on the 5' RACE reads, TCRdb lists one record per CDR3 protein. The table shows around 590,000 distinct CDR3 sequences, with around an eighth occurring only once. The specimen was PBMCs, collected on the day of the yellow fever booster vaccination. The receptor source for this set is a man aged 30 to 39 who received the YFV17D yellow fever vaccine.

As regards this clonotype: A clone one base away is much larger, so this may be a read error. The V call is TRBV4-3, the J call TRBJ2-3; TRBD2 matches at 7 bases. V was clipped by 0 bases and J by 4 bases; unmatched bases: 4. Germline CDR1 reads LGHNA; CDR2 reads YSLEER. The CDR3 is 15 residues long. The CDR3 sequence is CASSQDLTSADTQYF. For the CDR3, the DNA is TGCGCCAGCAGCCAAGATCTAACTAGCGCAGATACGCAGTATTTT.

This rearrangement joins TRBV9 to TRBJ2-3; no clear D gene. CDR3 size: 15 residues. The germline V gene has CDR1 SGDLS and CDR2 YYNGEE. Trimming removed 7 bases at V and 1 base at J, with 16 bases between. The CDR3 coding sequence is TGTGCCAGCGCCCGAGAGGTAGTTGGCACAGATACGCAGTATTTT. Translating it yields CASAREVVGTDTQYF. The full variable domain, with the rest looked up from reference TRBV9 and TRBJ2-3, is DSGVTQTPKHLITATGQRVTLRCSPRSGDLSVYWYQQSLDQGLQFLIQYYNGEERAKGNILERFSAQQFPDLHSELNLSSLELGDSALYFCASAREVVGTDTQYFGPGTRLTVL.

This chain joins TRBV20-1 and TRBJ2-5; 10 bases are a match to TRBD1. The CDR3 consists of 14 residues. With V trimmed by 7 bases and J by 4 bases, 9 bases remained unmatched. Germline assignment: CDR1 DFQATT and CDR2 SNEGSKA (reference sequence). Here the CDR3 reads CSVPARDRGETQYF. The CDR3, as DNA: TGCAGTGTCCCCGCCCGGGACAGGGGAGAGACCCAGTACTTC.

This chain uses TRBV27 with TRBJ1-2, with 9 bases that match TRBD1. The V and J ends lost 8 bases and 0 bases, in that order; junction bases with no gene match: 1. There are 13 residues in the CDR3. Germline values: CDR1 MNHEY, CDR2 SMNVEV (reference sequence). CDR3 coding DNA: TGTGCCAGCCGACAGGGGGCTAACTATGGCTACACCTTC. Residues: CASRQGANYGYTF.

This clonotype has a count of ten or more. The genes are TRBV6-5 and TRBJ2-2; D uncertain. V was clipped by 4 bases and J by 2 bases, with 5 bases between them. Germline CDR1 MNHEY, CDR2 SVGAGI. This CDR3 contains 13 residues. CDR3 nucleotides: TGTGCCAGCAGTTCATATAACACCGGGGAGCTGTTTTTT. Translated: CASSSYNTGELFF.

This clonotype was observed a few times. The chain recombines TRBV5-1 with TRBJ1-2; D remains unclear. There are 13 residues in the CDR3. The V and J ends lost 3 bases and 6 bases respectively, with 12 bases between them. Germline V gene data show CDR1 as SGHRS and CDR2 as YFSETQ. The chain's CDR3 is CASSSGSPHGYTF. The CDR3 bases are TGCGCCAGCAGCTCCGGATCACCGCATGGCTACACCTTC.

The genes are TRBV29-1 and TRBJ2-1; D possibly matches TRBD1 or TRBD2 (5 bases each). CDR1 is SQVTM and CDR2 is ANQGSEA in the germline V gene. This CDR3 is 15 amino acids long. V was cut by 4 bases and J by 2 bases, with 15 bases left in between. CDR3 region: CSVVTRQKTYNEQFF. CDR3 nucleotides: TGCAGCGTTGTAACTAGACAGAAGACCTACAATGAGCAGTTCTTC.

This clonotype was counted between two and nine times. The rearrangement links TRBV5-1 to TRBJ1-2, with a possible D match to TRBD1 (6 bases). CDR1 and CDR2 (germline): SGHRS, YFSETQ. Trimming pared 4 bases from V and 6 bases from J, leaving 16 bases between. The CDR3 totals 14 residues. CDR3 in DNA: TGCGCCAGCAGCCAATACGGGGGGCAGGATGGCTACACCTTC. This sequence encodes CASSQYGGQDGYTF.

This clonotype was picked up a small number of times. The rearrangement joins TRBV5-6 to TRBJ2-3; D is unresolved. Germline V CDR1 and CDR2: SGHDT, YYEEEE. V gave up 5 bases and J gave up 4 bases, with 8 bases separating them. The CDR3 length is 12 residues. The CDR3 is CASSAGPDTQYF. The CDR3 nucleotides read TGTGCCAGCAGTGCCGGCCCAGATACGCAGTATTTT. The full variable domain, with the rest looked up from reference TRBV5-6 and TRBJ2-3, is DAGVTQSPTHLIKTRGQQVTLRCSPKSGHDTVSWYQQALGQGPQFIFQYYEEEERQRGNFPDRFSGHQFPNYSSELNVNALLLGDSALYLCASSAGPDTQYFGPGTRLTVL.

This clonotype was counted only a few times. This rearrangement joins TRBV20-1 to TRBJ2-7; unclear D gene. Trimming shortened V by 1 base and J by 3 bases, and 4 bases separated the two germline ends. The CDR3 has 11 residues. Germline V gene sequence: CDR1 DFQATT, CDR2 SNEGSKA (reference sequence). CDR3: CSARAHYEQYF. CDR3 in DNA: TGCAGTGCTAGAGCCCACTACGAGCAGTACTTC.

Only a few counts were recorded for this clonotype. The rearrangement uses TRBV12-3 or TRBV12-4 and TRBJ2-3; 7 bases are a match to TRBD2. Trimming cost V 4 bases and J 0 bases; bases outside gene matches: 13. The CDR3 loop spans 18 amino acids. CDR3 DNA: TGTGCCAGCAGTTACTCCGGCCTGGCGGGAGTGAGCACAGATACGCAGTATTTT. Amino acids: CASSYSGLAGVSTDTQYF.

The sample holds a few counts of this clonotype. This sequence joins TRBV10-3 and TRBJ2-2; 8 bases line up with TRBD2. CDR3 length: 20 amino acids. CDR1 is ENHRY and CDR2 is SYGVKD in the germline V gene. The junction had 20 bases not matched to a gene; V was cut back by 2 bases and J by 6 bases. This chain's CDR3 is CAISEGVFPAGGRTAGELFF. CDR3 DNA: TGTGCCATCAGTGAGGGAGTATTCCCCGCGGGCGGGAGGACGGCCGGGGAGCTGTTTTTT.

Only one count was recorded for this clonotype. This rearrangement joins TRBV5-4 to TRBJ2-6, with D unresolved. Trimming pared 7 bases from V and 2 bases from J, leaving 16 bases between. Germline loops: CDR1 SGHNT, CDR2 YYREEE (reference sequence). CDR3 size: 16 residues. CDR3 in amino acids: CASLPRPSAGANVLTF. Written as DNA, the CDR3 is TGTGCCAGCCTCCCTAGGCCCTCGGCTGGGGCCAACGTCCTGACTTTC.

The J gene is TRBJ1-4, the V gene TRBV20-1, with no clear D. CDR1 and CDR2 from the germline V gene are DFQATT and SNEGSKA (reference sequence). The CDR3 is made up of 13 amino acids. V lost 3 bases, J lost 4 bases, and 9 bases lay in between. The CDR3 DNA follows: TGCAGTGCTAGTCGAGACGGTAATGAAAAACTGTTTTTT. This sequence encodes CSASRDGNEKLFF.

V is TRBV24-1 and J is TRBJ2-2; 7 bases line up with TRBD2. Germline loops: CDR1 KGHDR, CDR2 SFDVKD. This CDR3 is 16 amino acids long. V shed 3 bases and J 3 bases; nucleotides not matched to a gene: 6. The CDR3 coding sequence is TGTGCCACCAGTGATCGAGGGAGGGACTACACCGGGGAGCTGTTTTTT. Protein sequence: CATSDRGRDYTGELFF.

With respect to this clonotype: Mismatch with germline at one junction end may stem from a read error. CDR3 in amino acids: CATSRDGDRGLPDF. The DNA of the CDR3 is TGTGCCACCAGCAGAGATGGGGACAGGGGGCTTCCGGACTTC. The genes are TRBV15 and TRBJ2-7; the match to TRBD1 covers 12 bases. The length of the CDR3 is 14 residues. CDR1 and CDR2 (germline): LNHNV, YYDKDF (reference sequence).

The chain links TRBV6-5 to TRBJ2-5, with 7 nucleotides matching TRBD1. The CDR3 is 14 residues long. V was clipped by 0 bases and J by 5 bases; unmatched bases: 3. Per germline, CDR1 MNHEY and CDR2 SVGAGI. In DNA form, the CDR3 reads TGTGCCAGCAGTTACTCCGACAGGGTTGAGACCCAGTACTTC. This encodes CASSYSDRVETQYF.

This clonotype turned up a few times. J is TRBJ2-2 and V is TRBV18; no firm D call. Germline lookup yields CDR1 KGHSH and CDR2 LQKENI. The CDR3 extends over 15 amino acids. V lost 0 bases and J 5 bases, leaving 10 bases between the germline ends. CDR3: CASSPPAAMTGELFF. Written as DNA, the CDR3 is TGTGCCAGCTCACCACCCGCAGCGATGACCGGGGAGCTGTTTTTT. Full variable domain (remainder filled in from reference TRBV18 and TRBJ2-2): NAGVMQNPRHLVRRRGQEARLRCSPMKGHSHVYWYRQLPEEGLKFMVYLQKENIIDESGMPKERFSAEFPKEGPSILRIQQVVRGDSAAYFCASSPPAAMTGELFFGEGSRLTVL.

This clonotype showed up just a few times. The J gene is TRBJ2-3, the V gene TRBV12-5; D gene unclear. Germline CDR1 LGHNT, CDR2 FRNRAP. V lost 0 bases and J lost 2, with 12 bases in between. This CDR3 spans 16 amino acids. The CDR3: CASGLVRAESTDTQYF. CDR3 in DNA: TGTGCTAGTGGTTTGGTAAGGGCGGAGTCCACAGATACGCAGTATTTT.

The chain has TRBV18 and TRBJ2-5; D remains unclear. There are 14 residues in the CDR3. V lost 1 base to trimming and J lost 2 bases, with 8 bases between them. Looked up from germline, CDR1 is KGHSH and CDR2 is LQKENI. DNA for the CDR3: TGTGCCAGCTCACCACTTGACAAACAAGAGACCCAGTACTTC. It specifies CASSPLDKQETQYF.

Only a few counts were recorded for this clonotype. This chain joins TRBV20-1 and TRBJ2-3; D is possibly TRBD2 (5 bases). The germline V and J ends were trimmed by 0 bases and 8 bases, with 15 bases remaining between them. CDR3 length: 14 residues. Germline CDR1 is DFQATT and CDR2 is SNEGSKA (reference sequence). The chain's CDR3 is CSARDQEVLATQYF. The CDR3 DNA reads TGCAGTGCTAGAGATCAGGAGGTTCTAGCTACGCAGTATTTT.

The rearrangement links TRBV20-1 to TRBJ2-1; D unclear. Per the germline V gene, CDR1 is DFQATT and CDR2 is SNEGSKA (reference sequence). The CDR3 length is 12 residues. Trimming stripped 2 bases from V and 5 bases from J, with 7 bases between. The CDR3 protein is CSARLINNEQFF. In nucleotides, the CDR3 is TGCAGTGCTAGACTGATTAACAATGAGCAGTTCTTC.

To note about this clonotype: One end of the junction varies from germline; a read error may be responsible. The genes are TRBV30 and TRBJ2-1, with D perhaps matching TRBD1 or TRBD2 (6 bases each). CDR1 and CDR2 (germline): GTSNPN, SVGIG (reference sequence). The CDR3 is made up of 11 amino acids. The CDR3 sequence is CAWGGQPLGGF. In DNA, the CDR3 is TGTGCCTGGGGGGGACAACCCCTGGGGGGTTTC. Filled out from reference TRBV30 and TRBJ2-1, the complete variable domain reads SQTIHQWPATLVQPVGSPLSLECTVEGTSNPNLYWYRQAAGRGLQLLFYSVGIGQISSEVPQNLSASRPQDRQFILSSKKLLLSDSGFYLCAWGGQPLGGFGPGTRLTVL.

This clonotype was detected ten times or more. The genes are TRBV3-1 and TRBJ2-1; 10 bases are shared with TRBD1. Germline-derived CDR1 and CDR2 are LGHDT and YNNKEL (reference sequence). The CDR3 sequence is 15 residues long. V gave up 4 bases and J gave up 5 bases; unmatched junction bases: 5. The CDR3 is CASSLWDRGHNEQFF. The CDR3 DNA reads as TGTGCCAGCAGCCTCTGGGACAGGGGCCACAATGAGCAGTTCTTC.

CDR3 sequence reads: CASSLPRYRTPNTGELFF. DNA of the CDR3: TGTGCCAGCAGCTTGCCCCGTTATAGGACACCGAACACCGGGGAGCTGTTTTTT. The V and J genes are TRBV11-2 and TRBJ2-2, with D tentatively TRBD1 (5 bases). Looked up from germline, CDR1 is SGHAT and CDR2 is FQNNGV. CDR3 length: 18 residues. The V end was cut by 3 bases, the J end by 0 bases, with 17 bases between.